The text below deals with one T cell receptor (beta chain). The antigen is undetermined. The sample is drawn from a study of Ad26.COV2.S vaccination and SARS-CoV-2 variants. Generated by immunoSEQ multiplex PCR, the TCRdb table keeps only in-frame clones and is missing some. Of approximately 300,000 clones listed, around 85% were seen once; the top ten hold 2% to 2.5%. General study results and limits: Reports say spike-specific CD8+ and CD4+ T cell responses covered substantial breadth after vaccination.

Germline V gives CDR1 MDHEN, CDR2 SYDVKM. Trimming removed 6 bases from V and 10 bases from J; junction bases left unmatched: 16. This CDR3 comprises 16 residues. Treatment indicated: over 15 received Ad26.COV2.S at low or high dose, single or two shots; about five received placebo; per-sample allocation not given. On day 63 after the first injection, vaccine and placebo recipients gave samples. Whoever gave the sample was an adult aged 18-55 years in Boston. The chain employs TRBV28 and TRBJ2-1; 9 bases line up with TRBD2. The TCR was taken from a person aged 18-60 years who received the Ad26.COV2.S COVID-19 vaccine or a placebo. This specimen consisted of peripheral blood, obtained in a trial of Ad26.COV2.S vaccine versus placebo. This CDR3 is CASSTNPGTSSGEQFF. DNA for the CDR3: TGTGCCAGCAGCACCAACCCCGGGACTAGCAGTGGGGAGCAGTTCTTC. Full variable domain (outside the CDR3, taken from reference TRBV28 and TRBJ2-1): DVKVTQSSRYLVKRTGEKVFLECVQDMDHENMFWYRQDPGLGLRLIYFSYDVKMKEKGDIPEGYSVSREKKERFSLILESASTNQTSMYLCASSTNPGTSSGEQFFGPGTRLTVL.